These T cell receptor beta chains were read from a single sample in a study of blood T cells in healthy people across ages. MiXCR, run by TCRdb on the 5' RACE reads, gives a single entry per CDR3 protein. The repertoire holds over 500,000 distinct CDR3 sequences, roughly a quarter seen once, with approximately 3.3% in the top ten. These sequences were also reported in another study, on T cells of mothers and their children.

The material sequenced was blood. All receptors come from a boy aged 2 to 10 in good health. Each CDR3 is given with its conserved first and last residue. A D gene is named only where the DNA matches it firmly. A clone size is listed for some rows: how often the clone was seen (once, few, many), or a class if it is expanded.

j_gene	v_gene	d_gene	abundance	CDR3nt	CDR3aa
TRBJ1-1	TRBV9	NA	few	TGTGCCAGCAGCGTTGGTACAGGGAGCACTGAAGCTTTCTTT	CASSVGTGSTEAFF
TRBJ1-5	TRBV7-8	NA	many	TGTGCCAGCAGCCCAATTGGGTCACAGCCCCAGCATTTT	CASSPIGSQPQHF
TRBJ2-3	TRBV5-6	NA	few	TGTGCCAGCAGCTTCCCCGAGGTGGATACGCAGTATTTT	CASSFPEVDTQYF
TRBJ1-4	TRBV10-3	NA	few	TGTGCCATCAGTGAGTCCGGCGCCCAGAGTGAAAAACTGTTTTTT	CAISESGAQSEKLFF
TRBJ2-7	TRBV10-3	NA	once	TGTGCCATCATGCAAGGACCCCTTGGGGGCGAGCAGTACTTC	CAIMQGPLGGEQYF
TRBJ2-1	TRBV3-1	NA	many	TGCGCCAGCAGCCAAGGGAATGAGCAGTTCTTC	CASSQGNEQFF
TRBJ2-5	TRBV7-2	NA	few	TGTGCCAGCAGCTTATTTTTGGGGGGCAGGGTTGGAGAGACCCAGTACTTC	CASSLFLGGRVGETQYF
TRBJ2-5	TRBV6-5	TRBD1	few	TGTGCCAGCAGTCGAGACAGGGTTGAGCTCCGGTACTTC	CASSRDRVELRYF
TRBJ2-5	TRBV20-1	TRBD2	NA	TGCAGTGCTATAACGGGACTAGCGGACGGGGAGACCCAGTACTTC	CSAITGLADGETQYF
TRBJ2-4	TRBV5-1	NA	few	TGCGCCAGCAGCCACCCAGGGAATGAAAACATTCAGTACTTC	CASSHPGNENIQYF